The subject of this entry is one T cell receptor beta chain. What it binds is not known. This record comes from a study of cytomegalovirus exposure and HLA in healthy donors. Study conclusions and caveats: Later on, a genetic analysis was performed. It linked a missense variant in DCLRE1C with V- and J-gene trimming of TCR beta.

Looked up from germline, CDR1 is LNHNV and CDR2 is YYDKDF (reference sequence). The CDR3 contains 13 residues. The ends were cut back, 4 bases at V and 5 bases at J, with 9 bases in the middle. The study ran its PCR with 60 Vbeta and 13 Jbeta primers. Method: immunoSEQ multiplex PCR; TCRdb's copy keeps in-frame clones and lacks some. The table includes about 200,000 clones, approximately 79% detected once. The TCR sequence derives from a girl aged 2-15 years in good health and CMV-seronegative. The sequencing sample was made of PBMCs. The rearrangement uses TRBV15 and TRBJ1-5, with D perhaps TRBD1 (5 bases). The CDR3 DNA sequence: TGTGCCACCAGCATCCAGGGTTATCAGCCCCAGCATTTT. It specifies CATSIQGYQPQHF.